Presented here are 12 T cell receptor beta chains from one specimen sequenced in a study of vaccination effects on CD4 cells after COVID-19. Antigen-specific CD4+ T cells were expanded (with viral peptide pools) by the ViraFEST assay ahead of sequencing. Cells that had been cultured for approximately ten days were the source of isolated CD4+ T cells. Participants were vaccinated with two doses of either the BNT162b2 or mRNA-1273 vaccine. No antigen has been assigned to these receptors. Clones were sequenced by immunoSEQ multiplex PCR, and TCRdb holds only the in-frame ones, with some missing. The sample contains more than 35,000 clones, about 80% of which appear only once. The sequencing here drew on CD4+ T cells from PBMCs cultured with HCoV-NL63 spike peptides, taken after COVID-19 vaccination. These receptor sequences come from a human donor who received a COVID-19 vaccine. Some clones in this sample may be carry-over from other donors' samples.

This clone came up once. The V and J genes are TRBV4-1 and TRBJ1-1; D is unclear. The germline V gene encodes CDR1 MGHRA and CDR2 YSYEKL. This CDR3 comprises 14 residues. V was shortened by 0 bases and J by 2 bases, with 7 bases between the two germline ends. The CDR3 spells CASSQDVANTEAFF. CDR3 in DNA: TGCGCCAGCAGCCAAGATGTAGCTAACACTGAAGCTTTCTTT.

The chain has TRBV12-3 or TRBV12-4 and TRBJ1-5; the D gene is possibly TRBD1 (5 bases). Trimming took 6 bases from V and 7 from J, leaving 10 bases between them. This CDR3 contains 12 residues. The CDR3 loop is CASRTRDQPQHF. CDR3 DNA: TGTGCCAGCAGGACCCGGGACCAGCCCCAGCATTTT.

The V gene is TRBV7-3, the J gene TRBJ1-4, with TRBD1 matching 8 bases. The CDR3 runs to 15 residues. The trim removed 2 bases at V and 5 bases at J, leaving 4 bases unmatched. Germline V CDR1 and CDR2: SGHTA, FQGTGA. The CDR3: CASSLFAGGNEKLFF. The CDR3 nucleotides read TGTGCCAGCAGCTTATTTGCAGGGGGCAATGAAAAACTGTTTTTT. Full variable domain (missing parts from reference TRBV7-3 and TRBJ1-4): GAGVSQTPSNKVTEKGKYVELRCDPISGHTALYWYRQSLGQGPEFLIYFQGTGAADDSGLPNDRFFAVRPEGSVSTLKIQRTERGDSAVYLCASSLFAGGNEKLFFGSGTQLSVL.

The chain carries TRBV7-9 and TRBJ2-2; 11 bases align to TRBD2. V was clipped by 5 bases and J by 4 bases; unmatched bases: 9. This CDR3 is 17 amino acids long. Germline loops: CDR1 SEHNR, CDR2 FQNEAQ (reference sequence). This CDR3 is CASSPQGLAGSTGELFF. CDR3 sequence (DNA): TGTGCCAGCAGCCCTCAAGGACTAGCGGGTAGCACCGGGGAGCTGTTTTTT.

The rearrangement uses TRBV21-1 and TRBJ1-5. TRBV21-1 is a recognized pseudogene. CDR3 length: 15 amino acids. CDR3 DNA: TGTGCCAGCAGCAACGATGGGGGGCGCGGTCCGCCCCAGCATTTT. Translated, it gives CASSNDGGRGPPQHF.

CDR3 amino acids: CASSLGQEYEAFF. In DNA, the CDR3 is TGCGCCAGCAGCTTGGGACAGGAATACGAAGCTTTCTTT. V usage is TRBV5-1 and J usage is TRBJ1-1, with D possibly TRBD1 on 6 matching bases. CDR3 length equals 13 residues. From germline, CDR1 is SGHRS and CDR2 YFSETQ. The ends were cut back, 0 bases at V and 8 bases at J, with 11 bases in the middle.

This clone showed up just a few times. The chain joins TRBV30 to TRBJ1-2; D is unresolved. The V end was cut by 0 bases, the J end by 8 bases, with 13 bases between. Germline V gene data show CDR1 as GTSNPN and CDR2 as SVGIG (reference sequence). The CDR3 length is 13 residues. CDR3: CAWSVGGNWGYTF. The CDR3, as DNA: TGTGCCTGGAGTGTAGGTGGGAATTGGGGCTACACCTTC.

The chain has TRBV2 and TRBJ1-4, with D perhaps matching TRBD1 (5 bases). Trimming left V 6 bases short and J 4 bases short, with 15 bases between. From germline, CDR1 is SNHLY and CDR2 FYNNEI. The CDR3 runs 15 residues. CDR3 protein: CASSDTGLSNEKLFF. Written as DNA, the CDR3 is TGTGCCAGCAGCGATACGGGACTGAGTAATGAAAAACTGTTTTTT.

The rearrangement uses TRBV30 and TRBJ2-3, with no clear D. Germline V gives CDR1 GTSNPN, CDR2 SVGIG (reference sequence). V was trimmed by 0 bases and J by 6 bases, leaving 4 bases between them. CDR3 length: 11 amino acids. CDR3 in DNA: TGTGCCTGGAGTGTTGGGGATACGCAGTATTTT. Protein sequence: CAWSVGDTQYF.

This chain connects TRBV19 to TRBJ1-5; D is ambiguous. Germline-derived CDR1 and CDR2 are LNHDA and SQIVND (reference sequence). CDR3 length: 15 residues. V lost 2 bases to trimming and J lost 0 bases, with 8 bases between them. The CDR3 loop is CASSIIDTSNQPQHF. CDR3 in DNA: TGTGCCAGTAGTATAATCGACACTAGCAATCAGCCCCAGCATTTT.

The CDR3, as DNA: TGTGCCAGCAGTTATACGGGACCCGCCAATCAGCCCCAGCATTTT. This gives the protein CASSYTGPANQPQHF. The V gene is TRBV6-6, the J gene TRBJ1-5; possibly TRBD1 for D (5 bases). V dropped 3 bases and J dropped 3 bases, with 12 bases sitting between them. The CDR3 spans 15 residues. CDR1 is MNHNY, CDR2 SVGAGI, per germline (reference sequence).

CDR3 protein: CASSQYQELQPQHF. DNA for the CDR3: TGTGCCAGCAGCCAGTACCAAGAGCTCCAGCCCCAGCATTTT. This rearrangement joins TRBV3-1 (or the pseudogene TRBV3-2) to TRBJ1-5; no reliable D call. V was clipped by 3 bases and J by 7 bases, with 13 bases between them. Germline lookup yields CDR1 LGHDT and CDR2 YNNKEL (reference sequence). This CDR3 has 14 amino acids.